These 28 T cell receptor beta chains share one sample of origin, sequenced in a study of long-term antiretroviral therapy in people with HIV (dated by TCRdb to between 2022 and 2023). The immunoSEQ hsTCRB v3.0 assay was used at survey level resolution to sequence the TRB variable region. TCRdb's version of the immuneACCESS table is confined to in-frame rearrangements and falls short of the full clone set. An unresolved V gene accounts for under half of the shortfall where checked; the remainder is of unknown origin. Recorded for this sample are 20,000 to 30,000 clones; approximately 90% of them occurred a single time. The ten biggest clones cover around 3.6% of the sample. Material: unsorted PBMCs, obtained 1.9 years after starting antiretroviral therapy. These receptors came from a woman under 40 with HIV.

This chain connects TRBV6-5 to TRBJ2-7; 12 bases align to TRBD2. The V and J ends lost 4 bases and 3 bases, in that order; junction bases with no gene match: 4. Germline-derived CDR1 and CDR2 are MNHEY and SVGAGI. The CDR3 extends over 15 amino acids. The CDR3 DNA reads as TGTGCCAGCAGTTCTCTAGCGGGGGGGAGCTACGAGCAGTACGTC. Its translation: CASSSLAGGSYEQYV.

A few counts support this clone. The rearrangement joins TRBV5-1 to TRBJ2-1, with 8 bases identical to TRBD2. Losses at the gene ends were 0 bases for V and 0 bases for J; bases not matched to a gene: 8. The germline V gene has CDR1 SGHRS and CDR2 YFSETQ. CDR3 length: 18 residues. The chain's CDR3 is CASSLVGIAGSSYNEQFF. The CDR3 DNA sequence: TGCGCCAGCAGCTTGGTCGGGATAGCGGGGAGCTCCTACAATGAGCAGTTCTTC.

V usage is TRBV14 and J usage is TRBJ2-3; tentatively, D is TRBD1 (5 bases). Germline CDR1 and CDR2: SGHDN and FVKESK. Trimming left V 3 bases short and J 5 bases short, with 18 bases between. This CDR3 contains 16 residues. In DNA form, the CDR3 reads TGTGCCAGCAGCCACCGTTCGGTAGGGGCAGGAGATACGCAGTATTTT. Its protein product is CASSHRSVGAGDTQYF.

The V and J genes are TRBV2 and TRBJ2-1; TRBD1 matches at 8 bases. After removal of 3 bases from V and 8 bases from J, the junction contained 9 bases not matched to a gene. Germline V gene lookup returns CDR1 SNHLY and CDR2 FYNNEI. The CDR3 sequence is 15 residues long. The CDR3 protein is CASSDRDRIRDEQFF. CDR3 in DNA: TGTGCCAGCAGTGATAGGGACAGGATCAGGGATGAGCAGTTCTTC. The full variable domain, rest sourced from reference TRBV2 and TRBJ2-1, is EPEVTQTPSHQVTQMGQEVILRCVPISNHLYFYWYRQILGQKVEFLVSFYNNEISEKSEIFDDQFSVERPDGSNFTLKIRSTKLEDSAMYFCASSDRDRIRDEQFFGPGTRLTVL.

V is TRBV19 and J is TRBJ1-2; tentatively, D is TRBD1 (5 bases). Trimming pared 7 bases from V and 4 bases from J, leaving 16 bases between. Germline-derived CDR1 and CDR2 are LNHDA and SQIVND (reference sequence). The CDR3 loop spans 14 amino acids. The CDR3 DNA sequence: TGTGCCAGTACCCCATCGGCAGGGCCCTATGGCTACACCTTC. This translates into CASTPSAGPYGYTF.

This CDR3 reads CASSLSASAHGYTF. The CDR3 DNA reads TGTGCCAGCAGTTTATCGGCCAGCGCCCATGGCTACACCTTC. The genes are TRBV27 and TRBJ1-2; no clear D. The V gene's germline CDR1 is MNHEY and CDR2 SMNVEV (reference sequence). The CDR3 loop spans 14 amino acids. The V end was cut by 0 bases, the J end by 6 bases, with 11 bases between.

This clone is medium-sized by share. V is TRBV2 and J is TRBJ1-5; no clear D gene. Germline V gene lookup returns CDR1 SNHLY and CDR2 FYNNEI. CDR3 length: 14 residues. The V end was cut by 6 bases, the J end by 0 bases, with 9 bases between. The CDR3 reads CASSESYSNQPQHF. The CDR3 region has the DNA TGTGCCAGCAGCGAATCTTATAGCAATCAGCCCCAGCATTTT.

The chain recombines TRBV30 with TRBJ2-5, with 8 nucleotides matching TRBD1. V trimming: 5 bases; J trimming: 4 bases; junction bases outside the gene matches: 12. CDR1 is GTSNPN and CDR2 is SVGIG in the germline V gene (reference sequence). This CDR3 region has 15 residues. The CDR3 bases are TGTGCCTGGGCGGACCCGGGACAGGTGGGAGAGACCCAGTACTTC. Translated: CAWADPGQVGETQYF.

The V call is TRBV5-1, the J call TRBJ1-1; D call uncertain. V dropped 2 bases and J dropped 6 bases, with 14 bases sitting between them. The CDR3 sequence is 14 residues long. CDR1 is SGHRS and CDR2 is YFSETQ in the germline V gene. The CDR3 bases are TGCGCCAGCAGCTTTGGGAATTGGGATTCTGAAGCTTTCTTT. It is translated as CASSFGNWDSEAFF.

The table lists this clone with a few counts. The chain employs TRBV6-1 and TRBJ2-7; D may correspond to TRBD1 or TRBD2 (6 bases each). CDR3 size: 11 residues. V was cut by 7 bases and J by 6 bases, with 10 bases left in between. The V gene's germline CDR1 is MNHNS and CDR2 SASEGT. The CDR3 nucleotides read TGTGCCAGCATCGAGGGGGGCGAGCAGTACGTC. Encoded protein: CASIEGGEQYV.

The chain has TRBV6-1 and TRBJ1-2; possible D gene TRBD1, 5 bases. CDR1 and CDR2 (germline): MNHNS, SASEGT. The CDR3 runs 13 residues. Trimming removed 6 bases from V and 5 bases from J, with 13 bases in between. The CDR3, as DNA: TGTGCCAGCAGGGGAGGGGAGGAGTATGGCTACACCTTC. Protein sequence: CASRGGEEYGYTF.

CDR3 DNA sequence: TGTGCCACCAGCTTTCGTGCGGACGAGCAGTACGTC. Residues: CATSFRADEQYV. The chain links TRBV15 to TRBJ2-7; D remains unclear. The CDR3 sequence is 12 residues long. CDR1 is LNHNV, CDR2 YYDKDF, per germline (reference sequence). Trimming left V 5 bases short and J 5 bases short, with 10 bases between.

The chain uses TRBV7-3 and TRBJ2-3; D gene unclear. Trimming took off 4 bases at V and 1 base at J, with 9 bases between the two ends. The CDR3 is made up of 14 amino acids. Germline V gives CDR1 SGHTA, CDR2 FQGTGA. DNA of the CDR3: TGTGCCAGCAGCTCGGGTTTCGGCACAGATACGCAGTATTTT. This gives the protein CASSSGFGTDTQYF. Full variable domain (rest looked up from reference TRBV7-3 and TRBJ2-3): GAGVSQTPSNKVTEKGKYVELRCDPISGHTALYWYRQSLGQGPEFLIYFQGTGAADDSGLPNDRFFAVRPEGSVSTLKIQRTERGDSAVYLCASSSGFGTDTQYFGPGTRLTVL.

The chain couples TRBV29-1 to TRBJ2-1; 11 bases are shared with TRBD1. V shed 7 bases and J 10 bases; nucleotides not matched to a gene: 15. The V gene's germline CDR1 is SQVTM and CDR2 ANQGSEA. This CDR3 has 15 amino acids. In DNA form, the CDR3 reads TGCAGCGGATCGTCCGGGACAGGGGGTTCATTGGAGCAGTTCTTC. Translating it yields CSGSSGTGGSLEQFF.

The chain carries TRBV2 and TRBJ2-5; 8 nucleotides line up with TRBD1. The V and J ends lost 3 bases and 6 bases, in that order; junction bases with no gene match: 3. The V gene's germline CDR1 is SNHLY and CDR2 FYNNEI. CDR3 size: 13 residues. CDR3: CASSDDRGKTQYF. CDR3 nucleotides: TGTGCCAGCAGTGATGACAGGGGCAAGACCCAGTACTTC. Complete variable domain (other parts from reference TRBV2 and TRBJ2-5): EPEVTQTPSHQVTQMGQEVILRCVPISNHLYFYWYRQILGQKVEFLVSFYNNEISEKSEIFDDQFSVERPDGSNFTLKIRSTKLEDSAMYFCASSDDRGKTQYFGPGTRLLVL.

The chain uses TRBV5-1 and TRBJ1-1; D might be TRBD1 (6 bases). V was cut by 3 bases and J by 1 base, with 13 bases left in between. Germline CDR1 reads SGHRS; CDR2 reads YFSETQ. This CDR3 spans 15 amino acids. Here the CDR3 reads CASSWGLSGNTEAFF. The CDR3 DNA reads TGCGCCAGCAGCTGGGGGCTTAGCGGGAACACTGAAGCTTTCTTT.

A single count supports this clone. This chain connects TRBV9 to TRBJ1-1; 8 nucleotides match TRBD1. Germline trimming cut 2 bases from V and 2 bases from J; bases unmatched to any gene: 8. This CDR3 has 16 amino acids. The germline gives CDR1 SGDLS, CDR2 YYNGEE. The CDR3 bases are TGTGCCAGCAGCGTCGGACAGGGAATCGGAAACACTGAAGCTTTCTTT. The encoded protein is CASSVGQGIGNTEAFF.

The CDR3 here is CASSGGTTNTGELFF. As DNA, the CDR3 is TGTGCCAGCAGCGGGGGGACAACGAACACCGGGGAGCTGTTTTTT. This rearrangement joins TRBV7-8 to TRBJ2-2, with D perhaps given as TRBD1 or TRBD2 (6 bases each). With 5 bases removed from V and 0 bases from J, the gap between germline ends came to 10 bases. Germline values: CDR1 SGHVS, CDR2 FQNEAQ. This CDR3 is 15 amino acids long.

The V gene is TRBV7-7, the J gene TRBJ2-6, with a weak D call TRBD1 (6 bases). The germline gives CDR1 SSHAT, CDR2 FNYEAQ (reference sequence). The CDR3 extends over 17 amino acids. V shed 4 bases and J shed 0 bases, with 13 bases lying between them. CDR3 nucleotides: TGTGCCAGCAGCTACACAGGGCCAGGCTCTGGGGCCAACGTCCTGACTTTC. Protein product: CASSYTGPGSGANVLTF.

The chain carries TRBV5-6 and TRBJ1-1; D gene unclear. Germline V gene data show CDR1 as SGHDT and CDR2 as YYEEEE. The length of the CDR3 is 13 residues. V was trimmed by 1 base and J by 4 bases, leaving 8 bases between them. In DNA, the CDR3 is TGTGCCAGCAGCTTGTCGGTTAGCACTGAAGCTTTCTTT. As protein: CASSLSVSTEAFF.

V gene TRBV7-2 combines with J gene TRBJ1-2; 10 bases fit TRBD1. CDR1 and CDR2 from the germline V gene are SGHTA and FQGNSA. The CDR3 contains 19 residues. The trim removed 2 bases at V and 4 bases at J, leaving 16 bases unmatched. The CDR3 region is CASSLHGARGTGALYGYTF. As DNA, the CDR3 is TGTGCCAGCAGCTTACATGGGGCTCGAGGGACAGGGGCCCTCTATGGCTACACCTTC.

V and J are TRBV5-1 and TRBJ2-7; D gene unclear. Germline V CDR1 and CDR2: SGHRS, YFSETQ. The CDR3 consists of 12 residues. V lost 0 bases, J lost 3 bases, and 4 bases lay in between. The DNA of the CDR3 is TGCGCCAGCAGCTTGGCCAGCTACGAGCAGTACTTC. Its translation: CASSLASYEQYF.

The CDR3 DNA follows: TGTGCCAGCACCCGATTGACTAGCGGGGCCTCCTACGAGCAGTACTTC. This translates into CASTRLTSGASYEQYF. The chain carries TRBV11-2 and TRBJ2-7; 11 positions match TRBD2. The germline CDR1 and CDR2 sequences are SGHAT and FQNNGV. The CDR3 has 16 residues. The V segment lost 7 bases and the J segment 0 bases; nucleotides outside the gene matches: 8.

The V gene is TRBV5-6, the J gene TRBJ2-3; tentative D call: TRBD1 (6 bases). The CDR3 totals 15 residues. Germline V CDR1 and CDR2: SGHDT, YYEEEE. V was clipped by 5 bases and J by 7 bases, with 20 bases between them. The CDR3 sequence is CASSPTQGHANTQYF. The CDR3 DNA sequence: TGTGCCAGCAGTCCGACCCAGGGGCACGCGAATACGCAGTATTTT.

J is TRBJ2-6 and V is TRBV4-1, with no clear D. This CDR3 comprises 14 residues. Trimming left V 3 bases short and J 4 bases short, with 7 bases between. Germline values: CDR1 MGHRA, CDR2 YSYEKL. CDR3 DNA sequence: TGCGCCAGCAGCCAGCCCCTCGGGGCCAACGTCCTGACTTTC. This codes for CASSQPLGANVLTF.

This sequence joins TRBV15 and TRBJ1-5, with TRBD1 identical over 7 bases. CDR3 length equals 15 residues. Trimming took 5 bases from V and 4 from J; bases not matched to a gene: 8. Germline CDR1 reads LNHNV; CDR2 reads YYDKDF (reference sequence). The DNA of the CDR3 is TGTGCCACCAGCGGAGGACAGGAGATAAATCAGCCCCAGCATTTT. Its protein is CATSGGQEINQPQHF.

The chain has TRBV27 and TRBJ1-5, with a possible D match to TRBD1 (5 bases). V dropped 2 bases and J dropped 6 bases, with 14 bases sitting between them. The CDR3 sequence is 15 residues long. Germline CDR1 reads MNHEY; CDR2 reads SMNVEV (reference sequence). In nucleotides, the CDR3 is TGTGCCAGCAGTTTACGGGGCAGGTTGGGTCAGCCCCAGCATTTT. Translation: CASSLRGRLGQPQHF.

V gene TRBV13 combines with J gene TRBJ1-5; D call uncertain. This CDR3 is 15 amino acids long. The V gene's germline CDR1 is PRHDT and CDR2 FYEKMQ (reference sequence). Trimming left V 3 bases short and J 4 bases short, with 13 bases between. For the CDR3, the DNA is TGTGCCAGCAGCTTGGGCAACGGGCTGAATCAGCCCCAGCATTTT. This encodes CASSLGNGLNQPQHF.